This is a list of T cell receptor beta chains from one sample in a study of lymphopenia after photon versus proton radiotherapy. TCRdb's copy holds only in-frame clones and misses some; the assay was immunoSEQ multiplex PCR. The data hold tens of thousands of clones, with roughly 94% observed a single time. Here the sequenced sample was peripheral blood, taken from a patient treated with photon-based radiotherapy. The receptors were sampled from a woman in her 50s with cholangiocarcinoma. Both conserved end residues are part of each CDR3. A D gene is named only where the DNA matches it firmly. Expanded clones are given a class, and other clones once, few, many or no size at all.

cdr3_length: 13
j_call: TRBJ2-4
v_call: TRBV13
clone_size: -
d_call: -
cdr3_aa: CASSPRDRNIQYF
cdr3_nt: TGTGCCAGCAGCCCCCGGGACCGAAACATTCAGTACTTC

cdr3_length: 16
j_call: TRBJ1-5
v_call: TRBV4-2
clone_size: -
d_call: TRBD1
cdr3_aa: CASSQVSGTGHQPQHF
cdr3_nt: TGTGCCAGCAGCCAAGTGTCTGGGACAGGGCATCAGCCCCAGCATTTT

cdr3_length: 16
j_call: TRBJ2-7
v_call: TRBV21-1
clone_size: -
d_call: -
cdr3_aa: CASSDPGTASSYEQYF
cdr3_nt: TGTGCCAGCAGCGACCCCGGGACAGCGAGCTCCTACGAGCAGTACTTC

cdr3_length: 13
j_call: TRBJ2-7
v_call: TRBV19
clone_size: -
d_call: -
cdr3_aa: CASRPTGSHEQYF
cdr3_nt: TGTGCCAGTAGACCTACAGGGTCCCACGAGCAGTACTTC

cdr3_length: 13
j_call: TRBJ1-1
v_call: TRBV27
clone_size: -
d_call: -
cdr3_aa: CASSTYRNTEAFF
cdr3_nt: TGTGCCAGCAGCACGTACAGGAACACTGAAGCTTTCTTT

cdr3_length: 14
j_call: TRBJ1-2
v_call: TRBV30
clone_size: -
d_call: -
cdr3_aa: CALRRKGTNYGYTF
cdr3_nt: TGTGCCCTGCGACGGAAGGGAACTAACTATGGCTACACCTTC

cdr3_length: 13
j_call: TRBJ2-2
v_call: TRBV9
clone_size: -
d_call: -
cdr3_aa: CASSEHRTGELFF
cdr3_nt: TGTGCCAGCAGCGAGCACAGAACCGGGGAGCTGTTTTTT

cdr3_length: 14
j_call: TRBJ1-2
v_call: TRBV29-1
clone_size: -
d_call: -
cdr3_aa: CSVGRDRGLDGYTF
cdr3_nt: TGCAGCGTTGGACGAGACAGAGGGCTAGATGGCTACACCTTC

cdr3_length: 11
j_call: TRBJ1-1
v_call: TRBV2
clone_size: -
d_call: -
cdr3_aa: CASSDVTEAFF
cdr3_nt: TGTGCCAGCAGTGACGTGACTGAAGCTTTCTTT

cdr3_length: 14
j_call: TRBJ1-4
v_call: TRBV5-5
clone_size: -
d_call: -
cdr3_aa: CASSRHREGEKLFF
cdr3_nt: TGTGCCAGCAGCCGCCATAGGGAGGGAGAAAAACTGTTTTTT

cdr3_length: 16
j_call: TRBJ1-2
v_call: TRBV29-1
clone_size: -
d_call: TRBD1
cdr3_aa: CSVEGGGATISYGYTF
cdr3_nt: TGCAGCGTTGAAGGAGGGGGCGCCACTATTTCCTATGGCTACACCTTC

cdr3_length: 15
j_call: TRBJ1-5
v_call: TRBV7-2
clone_size: -
d_call: TRBD1
cdr3_aa: CASSLRQGSNQPQHF
cdr3_nt: TGTGCCAGCAGCTTGCGACAGGGCAGCAATCAGCCCCAGCATTTT

cdr3_length: 11
j_call: TRBJ2-7
v_call: TRBV20-1
clone_size: few
d_call: -
cdr3_aa: CSARVNYEQYF
cdr3_nt: TGCAGTGCTAGAGTGAACTACGAGCAGTACTTC

cdr3_length: 11
j_call: TRBJ2-1
v_call: TRBV7-9
clone_size: -
d_call: -
cdr3_aa: CASSLRESKFF
cdr3_nt: TGTGCCAGCAGCTTAAGGGAGAGCAAGTTCTTC

cdr3_length: 15
j_call: TRBJ1-2
v_call: TRBV4-3
clone_size: -
d_call: TRBD1
cdr3_aa: CASSQVLGTGHGYTF
cdr3_nt: TGCGCCAGCAGCCAAGTCTTAGGGACAGGGCACGGCTACACCTTC

cdr3_length: 17
j_call: TRBJ2-2
v_call: TRBV7-6
clone_size: once
d_call: TRBD2
cdr3_aa: CASSFPAQGGDTGELFF
cdr3_nt: TGTGCCAGCAGCTTCCCGGCTCAGGGAGGGGACACCGGGGAGCTGTTTTTT

cdr3_length: 16
j_call: TRBJ1-5
v_call: TRBV5-8
clone_size: -
d_call: -
cdr3_aa: CASSLRGGSRNQPQHF
cdr3_nt: TGTGCCAGCAGCCTACGAGGGGGTAGTCGCAATCAGCCCCAGCATTTT

cdr3_length: 11
j_call: TRBJ2-3
v_call: TRBV20-1
clone_size: -
d_call: -
cdr3_aa: CSAPHRDTQYF
cdr3_nt: TGCAGTGCTCCGCATAGAGATACGCAGTATTTT

cdr3_length: 15
j_call: TRBJ1-5
v_call: TRBV15
clone_size: -
d_call: TRBD1
cdr3_aa: CATSLSRGPGEPQHF
cdr3_nt: TGTGCCACCAGCTTAAGCAGGGGGCCCGGGGAGCCCCAGCATTTT

cdr3_length: 14
j_call: TRBJ1-5
v_call: TRBV18
clone_size: -
d_call: -
cdr3_aa: CASSPSSGLQPQHF
cdr3_nt: TGTGCCAGCTCACCAAGTTCTGGTCTTCAGCCCCAGCATTTT

cdr3_length: 13
j_call: TRBJ2-1
v_call: TRBV5-1
clone_size: -
d_call: -
cdr3_aa: CASSLGGYNEQFF
cdr3_nt: TGCGCCAGCAGCTTGGGGGGATACAATGAGCAGTTCTTC

cdr3_length: 16
j_call: TRBJ2-2
v_call: TRBV4-3
clone_size: -
d_call: TRBD2
cdr3_aa: CASSQGTSGFTGELFF
cdr3_nt: TGCGCCAGCAGCCAAGGGACTAGCGGTTTCACCGGGGAGCTGTTTTTT

cdr3_length: 14
j_call: TRBJ1-4
v_call: TRBV5-1
clone_size: -
d_call: TRBD1
cdr3_aa: CASSGGQAGEKLFF
cdr3_nt: TGCGCCAGCAGCGGCGGACAGGCGGGTGAAAAACTGTTTTTT

cdr3_length: 18
j_call: TRBJ1-1
v_call: TRBV7-2
clone_size: once
d_call: -
cdr3_aa: CASSLVGVGRIMNTEAFF
cdr3_nt: TGTGCCAGCAGCTTAGTAGGGGTCGGCAGGATTATGAACACTGAAGCTTTCTTT

cdr3_length: 17
j_call: TRBJ1-2
v_call: TRBV4-1
clone_size: -
d_call: -
cdr3_aa: CASSRQTGPKANYGYTF
cdr3_nt: TGCGCCAGCAGCCGCCAAACCGGGCCAAAAGCTAACTATGGCTACACCTTC

cdr3_length: 14
j_call: TRBJ1-5
v_call: TRBV4-1
clone_size: few
d_call: -
cdr3_aa: CASSQWDSNQPQHF
cdr3_nt: TGCGCCAGCAGCCAATGGGATAGCAATCAGCCCCAGCATTTT

cdr3_length: 17
j_call: TRBJ2-6
v_call: TRBV4-3
clone_size: -
d_call: -
cdr3_aa: CASSRARGESGANVLTF
cdr3_nt: TGCGCCAGCAGCCGCGCGAGAGGGGAGTCTGGGGCCAACGTCCTGACTTTC

cdr3_length: 16
j_call: TRBJ2-2
v_call: TRBV7-2
clone_size: -
d_call: -
cdr3_aa: CASSLGWGTNTGELFF
cdr3_nt: TGTGCCAGCAGCTTAGGTTGGGGTACGAACACCGGGGAGCTGTTTTTT

cdr3_length: 14
j_call: TRBJ1-6
v_call: TRBV4-3
clone_size: -
d_call: -
cdr3_aa: CASSQEGGSSPLHF
cdr3_nt: TGCGCCAGCAGCCAAGAGGGGGGCAGTTCACCCCTCCACTTT

cdr3_length: 16
j_call: TRBJ1-6
v_call: TRBV5-4
clone_size: -
d_call: -
cdr3_aa: CASSGPGGNYNSPLHF
cdr3_nt: TGTGCCAGCAGCGGGCCCGGGGGAAACTATAATTCACCCCTCCACTTT